This T cell receptor beta chain emerged from a study of T cell repertoires in ileal Crohn's disease. For the study at large: About half received postoperative treatment, roughly twelve with thiopurines and about 20 anti-TNF. The study's findings and limits: Compared with non-smokers, active smokers at surgery showed more clonal expansions.

The junction had 0 bases not matched to a gene; V was cut back by 0 bases and J by 1 base. The CDR3 is 14 residues long. The germline V gene encodes CDR1 SQVTM and CDR2 ANQGSEA. Patients were adults with ileal or ileocolonic Crohn's disease needing resection. A word on this clone: Its antigen remains unknown.

Each sample's TCRB immunosequencing used roughly 500 nanograms of biopsy DNA. Assay: immunoSEQ multiplex PCR; the TCRdb copy retains only in-frame clones and omits some. The data show some 15,000 clones, just over 90% seen once. This receptor was identified in an adult with Crohn's disease. The J gene is TRBJ2-3, the V gene TRBV29-1; 8 bases map to TRBD1. What was sequenced was ileal tissue. CDR3 amino acids: CSVEDRGRTDTQYF. The CDR3 region has the DNA TGCAGCGTTGAAGACAGGGGGCGCACAGATACGCAGTATTTT.